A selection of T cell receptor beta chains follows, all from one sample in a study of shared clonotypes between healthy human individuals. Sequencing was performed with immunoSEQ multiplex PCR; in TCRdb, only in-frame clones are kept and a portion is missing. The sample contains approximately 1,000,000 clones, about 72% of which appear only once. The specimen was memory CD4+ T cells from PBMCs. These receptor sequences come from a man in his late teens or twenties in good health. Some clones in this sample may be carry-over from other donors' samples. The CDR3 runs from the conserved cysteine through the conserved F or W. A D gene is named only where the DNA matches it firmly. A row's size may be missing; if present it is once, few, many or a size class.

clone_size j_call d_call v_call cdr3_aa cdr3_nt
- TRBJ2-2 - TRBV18 CASSPTGQRTRAGELFF TGTGCCAGCTCACCAACAGGCCAGCGGACGAGGGCCGGGGAGCTGTTTTTT
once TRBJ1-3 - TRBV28 CASRPRGARESTIYF TGTGCCAGCAGGCCCCGGGGGGCTCGGGAGAGCACCATATATTTT
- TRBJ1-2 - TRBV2 CASFGVRSYGYTF TGTGCCAGCTTCGGGGTTCGGAGCTATGGCTACACCTTC
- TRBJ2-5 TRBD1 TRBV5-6 CASSFTGGARETQYF TGTGCCAGCAGCTTTACAGGGGGCGCCCGGGAGACCCAGTACTTC
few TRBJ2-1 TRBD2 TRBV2 CASSNSGNYNEQFF TGTGCCAGCAGTAATAGCGGGAACTACAATGAGCAGTTCTTC
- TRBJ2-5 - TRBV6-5 CASSYSFRGTETQYF TGTGCCAGCAGTTACTCTTTTCGCGGGACCGAGACCCAGTACTTC
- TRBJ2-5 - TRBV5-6 CASSLRLETQYF TGTGCCAGCAGCTTACGGTTAGAGACCCAGTACTTC
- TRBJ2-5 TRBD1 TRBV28 CASRAGTAQETQYF TGTGCCAGCAGAGCCGGGACAGCACAAGAGACCCAGTACTTC
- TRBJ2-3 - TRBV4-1 CASSQGQGLNPDTQYF TGCGCCAGCAGCCAAGGCCAGGGCCTGAACCCAGATACGCAGTATTTT
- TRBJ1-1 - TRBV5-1 CASSLDREAEAFF TGCGCCAGCAGCTTGGACAGAGAGGCTGAAGCTTTCTTT
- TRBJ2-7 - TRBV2 CASSAGARPPRPYEQYF TGTGCCAGCAGTGCGGGGGCAAGACCTCCGCGCCCCTACGAGCAGTACTTC
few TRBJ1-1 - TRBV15 CATSREPTTEAFF TGTGCCACCAGCAGAGAGCCGACCACTGAAGCTTTCTTT
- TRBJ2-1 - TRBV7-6 CASSLDGGVYNEQFF TGTGCCAGCAGCTTAGACGGGGGTGTCTACAATGAGCAGTTCTTC
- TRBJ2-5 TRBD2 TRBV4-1 CASSPILAGDKRETQYF TGCGCCAGCAGCCCGATCCTAGCGGGGGATAAGAGGGAGACCCAGTACTTC
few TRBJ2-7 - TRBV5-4 CASSPSGSSYEQYF TGTGCCAGCAGCCCCTCCGGGTCGTCCTACGAGCAGTACTTC
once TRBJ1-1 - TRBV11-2 CASSLFGTKNTEAFF TGTGCCAGCAGCTTATTCGGGACAAAGAACACTGAAGCTTTCTTT
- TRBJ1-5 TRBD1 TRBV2 CASSRDREAWQPQHF TGTGCCAGCAGTCGGGACAGGGAAGCTTGGCAGCCCCAGCATTTT
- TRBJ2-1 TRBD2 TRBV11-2 CASSFASGVYNEQFF TGTGCCAGCAGCTTCGCTAGCGGGGTCTACAATGAGCAGTTCTTC
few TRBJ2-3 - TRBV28 CASSLPRQAYTQYF TGTGCCAGCAGTTTACCCCGACAGGCTTATACGCAGTATTTT
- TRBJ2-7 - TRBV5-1 CASTNRRGAEASYEQYF TGCGCCAGCACCAACCGTCGTGGGGCTGAAGCCTCCTACGAGCAGTACTTC